Listed here are 7 T cell receptor beta chains from one sample, sequenced in a study of T-cell memory formation after mild COVID-19 (dated by TCRdb to about 2021). The protocol used for the library was 5' RACE. TCRdb names Illumina NovaSeq 6000 as the instrument used. TCRdb trimmed public reads at Q25 via fastp, called clones via MiXCR and kept in-frame beta chains. Under each unique CDR3 protein, matching rows form one entry showing the most common genes and DNA. This sample gives 98,000 or so distinct CDR3 sequences in total; 18% of them show up just once. The ten largest clonotypes hold over 4.5% of the sample. Source material: PBMCs or a T cell subset sorted from them (not recorded which). These receptor sequences come from a man aged 18 to 29 who had mild COVID-19 (a few samples of this study predate the infection). The sample titles of this study are shuffled in the database, so cell type and time point are left out; the donor was told from shared clones.

CDR3 protein: CATRHPAATNEKLFF. CDR3 bases: TGTGCCACCAGGCACCCAGCTGCAACTAATGAAAAACTGTTTTTT. The chain couples TRBV24-1 to TRBJ1-4; no clear D. This CDR3 has 15 residues. Trimming took off 7 bases at V and 0 bases at J, with 11 bases between the two ends. Per the germline V gene, CDR1 is KGHDR and CDR2 is SFDVKD.

This clonotype has only a few counts. The chain recombines TRBV6-2 or TRBV6-3 with TRBJ2-5, with 8 positions matching TRBD2. CDR3 length equals 17 residues. Looked up from germline, CDR1 is MNHEY and CDR2 is SVGEGT. Trimming removed 0 bases from V and 4 bases from J; junction bases left unmatched: 10. CDR3 sequence: CASSYSSSGTRGETQYF. The DNA for the CDR3 is TGTGCCAGCAGTTACTCGTCATCCGGGACTAGGGGAGAGACCCAGTACTTC.

This clonotype was found many times. J is TRBJ2-7 and V is TRBV7-8; 7 bases are a match to TRBD2. J lost 1 base, V lost 8 bases, and 8 bases had no gene match. The CDR3 is made up of 14 amino acids. Germline V gene lookup returns CDR1 SGHVS and CDR2 FQNEAQ. In DNA form, the CDR3 reads TGTGCCAGCGGGAGGGGCAGCGGGTCCTACGAGCAGTACTTC. This codes for CASGRGSGSYEQYF.

V gene TRBV6-5 combines with J gene TRBJ2-1; D not certain. Germline V gene sequence: CDR1 MNHEY, CDR2 SVGAGI. Deletions cut 8 bases from V and 4 bases from J, with 9 bases between. The length of the CDR3 is 12 residues. The CDR3 protein is CASGAPYNEQFF. DNA of the CDR3: TGTGCCAGCGGAGCCCCTTACAATGAGCAGTTCTTC.

J is TRBJ2-3 and V is TRBV5-1, with D perhaps TRBD2 (7 bases). The V and J ends lost 4 bases and 5 bases respectively, with 20 bases between them. Germline V gene sequence: CDR1 SGHRS, CDR2 YFSETQ. The CDR3 sequence is 16 residues long. CDR3 region: CASSPQWGGRIDTQYF. DNA for the CDR3: TGCGCCAGCAGCCCTCAGTGGGGGGGCCGGATAGATACGCAGTATTTT.

In this sample, this clonotype turned up a few times. This chain joins TRBV5-1 and TRBJ2-7; D is possibly TRBD2 (6 bases). CDR3 size: 14 residues. Germline lookup yields CDR1 SGHRS and CDR2 YFSETQ. V gave up 3 bases and J gave up 3 bases, with 13 bases separating them. CDR3: CASSSGVTYYEQYF. The CDR3 DNA reads TGCGCCAGCAGCTCGGGGGTGACATACTACGAGCAGTACTTC.

This clonotype was seen a handful of times. J is TRBJ2-3 and V is TRBV29-1; D not resolved. This CDR3 has 13 amino acids. V was clipped by 5 bases and J by 0 bases, with 9 bases between them. Germline loops: CDR1 SQVTM, CDR2 ANQGSEA. The CDR3 reads CSVRLVSTDTQYF. The CDR3 DNA follows: TGCAGCGTTAGGCTGGTTAGCACAGATACGCAGTATTTT.